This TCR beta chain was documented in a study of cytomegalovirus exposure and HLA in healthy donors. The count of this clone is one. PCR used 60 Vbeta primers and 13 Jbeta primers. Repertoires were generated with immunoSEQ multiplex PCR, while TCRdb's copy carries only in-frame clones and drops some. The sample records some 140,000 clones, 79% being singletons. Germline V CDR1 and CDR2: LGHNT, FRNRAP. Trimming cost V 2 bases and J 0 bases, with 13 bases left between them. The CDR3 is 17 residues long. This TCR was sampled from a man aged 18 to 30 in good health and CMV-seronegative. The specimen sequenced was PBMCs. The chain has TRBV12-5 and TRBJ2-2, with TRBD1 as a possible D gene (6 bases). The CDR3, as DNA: TGTGCTAGTGGTTTGCCCAGGGGACCCGCGAACACCGGGGAGCTGTTTTTT. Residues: CASGLPRGPANTGELFF.